This TCR beta chain was sequenced during a study of cytomegalovirus exposure and HLA in healthy donors. PCR primers comprised 60 Vbeta and 13 Jbeta primers. Repertoires were generated with immunoSEQ multiplex PCR, while TCRdb's copy carries only in-frame clones and drops some. The data hold about 130,000 clones, with about 61% observed a single time. Details on this clone: The antigen is not known.

Study-level results: Researchers catalogued some 160 TCR beta chains as cytomegalovirus-associated.

Germline V gene data show CDR1 as KGHSH and CDR2 as LQKENI. Trimming removed 0 bases from V and 7 bases from J; junction bases left unmatched: 2. The length of the CDR3 is 15 residues. The receptor was derived from a woman between 35 and 50 years old in good health and CMV-seronegative. The material sequenced was PBMCs. This chain connects TRBV18 to TRBJ1-6, with 8 bases fitting TRBD1. The CDR3 sequence is CASSPPQGANSPLHF. CDR3 DNA: TGTGCCAGCTCACCACCGCAGGGGGCGAATTCACCCCTCCACTTT.